The 16 T cell receptor beta chains in this list originate from one sample, sequenced in a study of T cells after yellow fever vaccination. One entry per CDR3 protein, called by TCRdb with MiXCR from the 5' RACE reads. The sample records 400,000 or so distinct CDR3 sequences, 15% to 20% being singletons. Material: PBMCs, obtained before the yellow fever booster vaccination. The receptors originated from a man aged 18 to 35 who received the YFV17D yellow fever vaccine.

This clonotype has just a few counts. Mismatch with germline at one junction end may stem from a read error. The chain has TRBV2 and TRBJ1-2; D gene ambiguous. This CDR3 has 10 amino acids. Germline loops: CDR1 SNHLY, CDR2 FYNNEI. The CDR3 bases are TGTGCCAGCAGTGAAAGGCAGGAGCTCTTC. Its protein is CASSERQELF.

This sequence joins TRBV6-5 and TRBJ2-2; D might be TRBD2 (6 bases). The V gene lost 2 bases and the J gene lost 2 bases, with 15 bases spanning the gap. This CDR3 comprises 17 residues. Germline V gene sequence: CDR1 MNHEY, CDR2 SVGAGI. The DNA of the CDR3 is TGTGCCAGCAGTTACGGTGCGGGGTTTAAAAACACCGGGGAGCTGTTTTTT. Protein: CASSYGAGFKNTGELFF.

This chain connects TRBV6-1 to TRBJ2-1; tentatively, D is TRBD1 or TRBD2 (6 bases each). Trimming removed 6 bases at V and 11 bases at J, with 20 bases between. Germline-derived CDR1 and CDR2 are MNHNS and SASEGT. This CDR3 comprises 14 residues. CDR3 coding DNA: TGTGCCAGCAGGGGTATTTCGGGGGCGGGGAAGCAGTTCTTC. Translation: CASRGISGAGKQFF.

The V call is TRBV7-9, the J call TRBJ1-1; 8 positions match TRBD1. The CDR3 has 15 residues. CDR1 is SEHNR and CDR2 is FQNEAQ in the germline V gene (reference sequence). V trimming: 3 bases; J trimming: 5 bases; junction bases outside the gene matches: 8. CDR3 DNA: TGTGCCAGCAGCTTCGGACAGGGCGTGGGGACTGAAGCTTTCTTT. As protein: CASSFGQGVGTEAFF.

This clonotype was observed a few times. V and J are TRBV6-2 or TRBV6-3 and TRBJ1-1, with D possibly matching TRBD1 (6 bases). V shed 6 bases and J shed 6 bases, with 14 bases lying between them. CDR3 length: 13 residues. Per germline, CDR1 MNHEY and CDR2 SVGEGT. CDR3 residues: CASSADGGPEAFF. The DNA of the CDR3 is TGTGCCAGCAGCGCCGACGGGGGCCCTGAAGCTTTCTTT.

The chain joins TRBV4-1 to TRBJ1-1; D is perhaps TRBD1 (5 bases). V dropped 1 base and J dropped 5 bases, with 17 bases sitting between them. The CDR3 loop spans 16 amino acids. Germline V gene sequence: CDR1 MGHRA, CDR2 YSYEKL. In DNA form, the CDR3 reads TGCGCCAGCAGCCAAGTTCACCAACAGGCCGTAACTGAAGCTTTCTTT. As protein: CASSQVHQQAVTEAFF.

The chain uses TRBV6-2 or TRBV6-3 and TRBJ2-2; TRBD2 aligns across 8 bases. CDR3 size: 15 residues. With V trimmed by 10 bases and J by 0 bases, 7 bases remained unmatched. Germline V gives CDR1 MNHEY, CDR2 SVGEGT. The CDR3 nucleotides are TGTGCCACCCGGGTAGCGGGGTCGAACACCGGGGAGCTGTTTTTT. Translation gives CATRVAGSNTGELFF.

Here the CDR3 reads CASSFRGIGTEAFF. CDR3 nucleotide sequence: TGTGCCAGCAGTTTCAGGGGAATCGGCACTGAAGCTTTCTTT. V is TRBV12-3 or TRBV12-4 and J is TRBJ1-1; D possibly corresponds to TRBD1 (6 bases). There are 14 residues in the CDR3. Trimming removed 3 bases from V and 4 bases from J, with 12 bases in between.

The chain recombines TRBV5-1 with TRBJ2-1; D may be TRBD1 or TRBD2 (5 bases each). V was cut by 1 base and J by 9 bases, with 14 bases left in between. Germline CDR1 and CDR2: SGHRS and YFSETQ. The CDR3 is made up of 14 amino acids. Here the CDR3 DNA reads TGCGCCAGCAGCTTGAGCAGGGCCGGGGCTGAGCAGTTCTTC. Translated: CASSLSRAGAEQFF.

Only a few counts were recorded for this clonotype. The rearrangement links TRBV12-3 or TRBV12-4 to TRBJ1-5; the D is unclear. CDR3 length: 16 amino acids. V lost 6 bases, J lost 3 bases, and 18 bases lay in between. CDR3 sequence: CASSQRSTGYNQPQHF. CDR3 DNA: TGTGCCAGCAGCCAGCGTTCTACCGGATACAATCAGCCCCAGCATTTT.

This chain's CDR3 is CASSLAGSSVDEQFF. CDR3 DNA: TGTGCCAGCAGTTTAGCAGGGTCCTCCGTTGATGAGCAGTTCTTC. The chain couples TRBV27 to TRBJ2-1; perhaps TRBD1 as D (5 bases). This CDR3 is 15 amino acids long. The V gene lost 2 bases and the J gene lost 8 bases, with 16 bases spanning the gap. The germline V gene has CDR1 MNHEY and CDR2 SMNVEV (reference sequence).

As concerns this clonotype: One end of the junction fails to match germline, which may point to a read error. This chain links TRBV9 with TRBJ1-1, with D possibly being TRBD1 (5 bases). Germline CDR1 is SGDLS and CDR2 is YYNGEE. CDR3 size: 14 residues. The CDR3 bases are TGTGGCAGCAGCGTAGGAGGACAGAACACTGAAGCTTTCTTT. Its translation is CGSSVGGQNTEAFF.

The V and J genes are TRBV5-1 and TRBJ2-3, with a tentative D call TRBD1 (5 bases). The germline V gene has CDR1 SGHRS and CDR2 YFSETQ. The CDR3 spans 15 residues. Between the trimmed V and J ends, which lost 1 base and 3 bases, there was a span of 12 bases. The CDR3 nucleotides are TGCGCCAGCAGCTTGACAGGCTGGGGAACAGATACGCAGTATTTT. Translated: CASSLTGWGTDTQYF.

This clonotype showed up just a few times. The chain employs TRBV15 and TRBJ1-2; 8 bases are shared with TRBD1. The CDR3 covers 15 residues. V gave up 0 bases and J gave up 4 bases; unmatched junction bases: 4. Germline V lookup: CDR1 LNHNV, CDR2 YYDKDF (reference sequence). CDR3: CATSREQGETYGYTF. In nucleotides, the CDR3 is TGTGCCACCAGCAGAGAACAGGGGGAGACCTATGGCTACACCTTC.

In this sample, this clonotype turned up a few times. The chain employs TRBV6-5 and TRBJ2-6; possibly TRBD1 for D (5 bases). The CDR3 length is 18 residues. Trimming pared 0 bases from V and 1 base from J, leaving 13 bases between. Germline assignment: CDR1 MNHEY and CDR2 SVGAGI. CDR3 amino acids: CASSYSASTGSGANVLTF. CDR3 in DNA: TGTGCCAGCAGTTACTCGGCAAGTACAGGTTCTGGGGCCAACGTCCTGACTTTC.

This rearrangement joins TRBV5-1 to TRBJ2-7; D unresolved. This CDR3 has 15 amino acids. From germline, CDR1 is SGHRS and CDR2 YFSETQ. V lost 2 bases to trimming and J lost 0 bases, with 12 bases between them. This chain's CDR3 is CASSLGQRSSYEQYF. The CDR3 coding sequence is TGCGCCAGCAGCTTAGGGCAACGGAGCTCCTACGAGCAGTACTTC.